This T cell receptor beta chain was captured in a study of T cells in Graves' hyperthyroidism and ophthalmopathy. Researchers defined stable Graves' hyperthyroidism as no ophthalmopathy progression within 18 months. Overall study findings and caveats: Ophthalmopathy was separated from stable hyperthyroidism by a 13 V-J model.

This clonotype was detected a few times. Its target is unknown. Amplified regions were TCR beta CDR3 sequences from RNA transcripts. Using the HTBI primer set, a first-round RT-PCR was run on the TCR CDR3. Via MiXCR, TCRdb re-called the multiplex PCR reads, giving one row per CDR3 protein. The sample lists under 250,000 distinct CDR3 sequences, about 15% seen once, with 50% in the top ten. The CDR3 has 12 residues. CDR1 SNHLY and CDR2 FYNNEI come from the germline V gene. The V gene lost 4 bases and the J gene lost 8 bases, with 9 bases spanning the gap. This receptor was identified in a man aged 45-65 years with Graves' hyperthyroidism. Sequencing was done on a sample of blood. This chain uses TRBV2 with TRBJ1-5; unclear D gene. The CDR3 nucleotides read TGTGCCAGCAGTGGGGTCCAGGAGCCCCAGCATTTT. It specifies CASSGVQEPQHF.